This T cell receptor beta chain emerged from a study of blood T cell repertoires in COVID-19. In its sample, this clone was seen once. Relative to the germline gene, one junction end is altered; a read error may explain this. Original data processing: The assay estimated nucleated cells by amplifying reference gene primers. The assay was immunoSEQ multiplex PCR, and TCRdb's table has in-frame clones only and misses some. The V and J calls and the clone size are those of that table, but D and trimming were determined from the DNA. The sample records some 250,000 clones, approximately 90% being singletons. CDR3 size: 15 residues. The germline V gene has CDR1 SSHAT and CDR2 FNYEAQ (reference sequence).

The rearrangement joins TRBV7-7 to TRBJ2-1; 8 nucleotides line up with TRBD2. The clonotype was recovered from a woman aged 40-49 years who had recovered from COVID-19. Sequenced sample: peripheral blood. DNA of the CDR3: TGTGCTAGCAGCTTCCCCCTACTAGCGGACAATGAGCAGTTCTTC. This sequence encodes CASSFPLLADNEQFF.